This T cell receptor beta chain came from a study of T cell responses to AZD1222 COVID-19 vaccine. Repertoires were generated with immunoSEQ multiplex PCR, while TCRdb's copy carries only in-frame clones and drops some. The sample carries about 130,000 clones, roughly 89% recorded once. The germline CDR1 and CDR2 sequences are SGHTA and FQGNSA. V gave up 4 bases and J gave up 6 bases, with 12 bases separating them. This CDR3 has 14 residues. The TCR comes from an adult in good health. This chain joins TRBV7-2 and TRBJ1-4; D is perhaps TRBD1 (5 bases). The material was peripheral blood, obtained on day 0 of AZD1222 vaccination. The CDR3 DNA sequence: TGTGCCAGCAGCTCCCACCGGGGGTATGAAAAACTGTTTTTT. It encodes CASSSHRGYEKLFF.